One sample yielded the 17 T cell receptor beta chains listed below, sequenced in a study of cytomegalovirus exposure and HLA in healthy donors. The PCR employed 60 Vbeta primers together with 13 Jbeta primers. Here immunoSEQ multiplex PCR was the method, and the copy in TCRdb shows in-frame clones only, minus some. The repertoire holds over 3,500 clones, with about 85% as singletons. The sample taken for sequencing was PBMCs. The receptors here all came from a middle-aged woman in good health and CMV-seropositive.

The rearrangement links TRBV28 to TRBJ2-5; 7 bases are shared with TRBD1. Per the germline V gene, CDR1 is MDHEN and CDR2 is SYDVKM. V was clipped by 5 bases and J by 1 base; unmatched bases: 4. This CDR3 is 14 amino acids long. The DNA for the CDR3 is TGTGCCAGCAGTGGGACAGTACGCCAAGAGACCCAGTACTTC. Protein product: CASSGTVRQETQYF.

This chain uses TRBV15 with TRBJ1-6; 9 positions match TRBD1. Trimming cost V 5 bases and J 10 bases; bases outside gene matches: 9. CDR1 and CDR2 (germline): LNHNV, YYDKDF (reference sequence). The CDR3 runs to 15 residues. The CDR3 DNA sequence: TGTGCCACCAGCGGAACCGGGACAGGGTACTCACCCCTCCACTTT. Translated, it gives CATSGTGTGYSPLHF.

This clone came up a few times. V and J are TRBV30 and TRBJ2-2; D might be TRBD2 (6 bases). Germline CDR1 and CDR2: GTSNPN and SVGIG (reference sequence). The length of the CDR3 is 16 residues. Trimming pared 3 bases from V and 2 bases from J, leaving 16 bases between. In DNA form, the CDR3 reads TGTGCCTGGAGCTTTCTCCGGGACTCTAACACCGGGGAGCTGTTTTTT. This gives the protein CAWSFLRDSNTGELFF. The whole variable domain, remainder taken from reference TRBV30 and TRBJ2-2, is SQTIHQWPATLVQPVGSPLSLECTVEGTSNPNLYWYRQAAGRGLQLLFYSVGIGQISSEVPQNLSASRPQDRQFILSSKKLLLSDSGFYLCAWSFLRDSNTGELFFGEGSRLTVL.

The CDR3 region has the DNA TGCAGCGTACGGACAGTGAACACTGAAGCTTTCTTT. The encoded protein is CSVRTVNTEAFF. V and J are TRBV29-1 and TRBJ1-1, with TRBD1 as a possible D gene (6 bases). CDR1 is SQVTM and CDR2 is ANQGSEA in the germline V gene. V lost 6 bases, J lost 0 bases, and 8 bases lay in between. CDR3 size: 12 residues. Supplemented by reference TRBV29-1 and TRBJ1-1, the full variable domain reads SAVISQKPSRDICQRGTSLTIQCQVDSQVTMMFWYRQQPGQSLTLIATANQGSEATYESGFVIDKFPISRPNLTFSTLTVSNMSPEDSSIYLCSVRTVNTEAFFGQGTRLTVV.

CDR3 sequence reads: CTSRETSGHNEQFF. The CDR3 DNA reads TGCACCAGCCGAGAGACTAGCGGACACAATGAGCAGTTCTTC. The chain joins TRBV1 to TRBJ2-1; the table's D call, TRBD2, was not checked against the DNA. TRBV1 is described as a pseudogene. This CDR3 has 14 residues.

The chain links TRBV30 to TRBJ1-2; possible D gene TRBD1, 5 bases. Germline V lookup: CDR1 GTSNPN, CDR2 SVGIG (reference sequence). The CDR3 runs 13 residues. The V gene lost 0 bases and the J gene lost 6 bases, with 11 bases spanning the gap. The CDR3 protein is CAWSVIRGHGYTF. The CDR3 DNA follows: TGTGCCTGGAGTGTTATAAGGGGTCATGGCTACACCTTC.

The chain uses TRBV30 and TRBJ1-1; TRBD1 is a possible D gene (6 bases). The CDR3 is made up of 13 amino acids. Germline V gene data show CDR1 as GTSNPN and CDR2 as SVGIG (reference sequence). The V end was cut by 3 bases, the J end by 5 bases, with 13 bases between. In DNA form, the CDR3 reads TGTGCCTGGAGGAAGGGGGTGCGGACTGAAGCTTTCTTT. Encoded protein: CAWRKGVRTEAFF.

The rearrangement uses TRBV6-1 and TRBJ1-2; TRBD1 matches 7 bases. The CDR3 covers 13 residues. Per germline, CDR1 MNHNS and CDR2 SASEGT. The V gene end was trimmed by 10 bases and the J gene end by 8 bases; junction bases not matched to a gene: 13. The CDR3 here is CATHRQGLGGYTF. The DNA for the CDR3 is TGTGCCACCCACCGACAGGGATTAGGGGGCTACACCTTC.

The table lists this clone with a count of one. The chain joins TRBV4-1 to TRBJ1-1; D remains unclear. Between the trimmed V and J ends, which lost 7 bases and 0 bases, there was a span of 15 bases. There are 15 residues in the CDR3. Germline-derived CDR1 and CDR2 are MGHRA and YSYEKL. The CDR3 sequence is CASMRGHGMNTEAFF. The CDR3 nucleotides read TGCGCCAGCATGAGAGGCCACGGCATGAACACTGAAGCTTTCTTT.

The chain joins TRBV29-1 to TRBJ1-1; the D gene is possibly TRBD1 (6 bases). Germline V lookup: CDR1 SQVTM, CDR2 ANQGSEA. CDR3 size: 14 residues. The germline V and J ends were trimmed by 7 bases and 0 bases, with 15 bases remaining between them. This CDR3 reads CSAGVRSLNTEAFF. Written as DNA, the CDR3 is TGCAGCGCAGGGGTGAGGAGCCTGAACACTGAAGCTTTCTTT.

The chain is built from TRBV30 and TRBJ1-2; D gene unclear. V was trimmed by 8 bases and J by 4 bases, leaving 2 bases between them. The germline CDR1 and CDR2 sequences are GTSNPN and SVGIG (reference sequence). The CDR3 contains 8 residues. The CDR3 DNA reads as TGTGCCCTCTATGGCTACACCTTC. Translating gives CALYGYTF. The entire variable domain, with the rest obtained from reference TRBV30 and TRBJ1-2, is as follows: SQTIHQWPATLVQPVGSPLSLECTVEGTSNPNLYWYRQAAGRGLQLLFYSVGIGQISSEVPQNLSASRPQDRQFILSSKKLLLSDSGFYLCALYGYTFGSGTRLTVV.

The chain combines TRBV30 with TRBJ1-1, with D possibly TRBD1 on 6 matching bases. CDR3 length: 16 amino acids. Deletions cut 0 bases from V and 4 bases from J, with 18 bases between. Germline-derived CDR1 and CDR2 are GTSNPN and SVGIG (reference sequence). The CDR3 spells CAWSVPPWDMGTEAFF. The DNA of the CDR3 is TGTGCCTGGAGTGTACCCCCCTGGGACATGGGCACTGAAGCTTTCTTT.

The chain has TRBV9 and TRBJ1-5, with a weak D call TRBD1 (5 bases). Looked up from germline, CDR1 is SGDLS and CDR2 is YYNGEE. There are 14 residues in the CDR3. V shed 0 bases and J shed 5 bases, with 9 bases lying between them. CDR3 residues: CASSVAPGHQPQHF. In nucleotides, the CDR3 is TGTGCCAGCAGCGTAGCCCCAGGGCATCAGCCCCAGCATTTT.

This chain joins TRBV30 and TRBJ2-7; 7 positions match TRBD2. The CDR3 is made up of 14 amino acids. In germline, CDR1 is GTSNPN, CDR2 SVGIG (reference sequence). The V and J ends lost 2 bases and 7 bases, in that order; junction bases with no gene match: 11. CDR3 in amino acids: CAWSSLAGAREQYF. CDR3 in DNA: TGTGCCTGGAGTAGTTTGGCGGGAGCTCGTGAGCAGTACTTC. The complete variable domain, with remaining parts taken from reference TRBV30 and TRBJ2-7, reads SQTIHQWPATLVQPVGSPLSLECTVEGTSNPNLYWYRQAAGRGLQLLFYSVGIGQISSEVPQNLSASRPQDRQFILSSKKLLLSDSGFYLCAWSSLAGAREQYFGPGTRLTVT.

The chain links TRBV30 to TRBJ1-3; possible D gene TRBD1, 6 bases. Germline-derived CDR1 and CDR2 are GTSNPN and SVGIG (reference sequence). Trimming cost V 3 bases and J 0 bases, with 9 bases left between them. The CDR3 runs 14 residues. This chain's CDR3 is CAWSRGTSGNTIYF. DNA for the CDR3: TGTGCCTGGAGCAGGGGAACCTCTGGAAACACCATATATTTT.

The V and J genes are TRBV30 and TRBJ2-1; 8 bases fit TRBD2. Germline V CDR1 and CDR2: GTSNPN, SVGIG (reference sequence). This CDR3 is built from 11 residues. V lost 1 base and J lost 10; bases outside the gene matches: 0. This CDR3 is CAWSGLAEQFF. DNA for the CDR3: TGTGCCTGGAGTGGACTAGCGGAGCAGTTCTTC.

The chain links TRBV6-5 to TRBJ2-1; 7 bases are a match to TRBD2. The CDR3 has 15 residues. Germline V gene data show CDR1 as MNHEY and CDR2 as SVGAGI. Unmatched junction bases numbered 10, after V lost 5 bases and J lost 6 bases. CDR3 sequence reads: CASSPTSRVINEQFF. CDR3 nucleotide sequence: TGTGCCAGCAGTCCGACTAGCAGAGTGATCAATGAGCAGTTCTTC.